One and the same sample provided the 32 T cell receptor beta chains below, sequenced in a study of CD8 T cells in seronegative destructive rheumatoid arthritis. Generated by immunoSEQ multiplex PCR, the TCRdb table keeps only in-frame clones and is missing some. Of about 13,000 clones in the sample, roughly four fifths were seen once. The sample taken for sequencing was CD8+ T cells from blood. These receptor sequences come from a woman aged 30 to 49 with seronegative destructive rheumatoid arthritis.

V is TRBV2 and J is TRBJ1-1, with TRBD1 matching over 8 bases. V gave up 3 bases and J gave up 5 bases; unmatched junction bases: 5. CDR1 and CDR2 (germline): SNHLY, FYNNEI. CDR3 length equals 14 residues. CDR3 coding DNA: TGTGCCAGCAGTGATCCAGGGGGCGCGACTGAAGCTTTCTTT. It yields the protein CASSDPGGATEAFF.

This rearrangement joins TRBV2 to TRBJ1-5; unclear D gene. CDR1 and CDR2 (germline): SNHLY, FYNNEI. The V end lost 1 base, the J end lost 7 bases, and 14 bases lay between the germline ends. The CDR3 is 15 amino acids. In DNA, the CDR3 is TGTGCCAGCAGTGAAGACGGAGGGAGAGGCCAGCCCCAGCATTTT. Residues: CASSEDGGRGQPQHF.

This clone was seen only a few times. V is TRBV2 and J is TRBJ1-2; D gene ambiguous. The CDR3 sequence is 14 residues long. The germline V gene has CDR1 SNHLY and CDR2 FYNNEI. Trimming left V 0 bases short and J 0 bases short, with 5 bases between. CDR3 nucleotide sequence: TGTGCCAGCAGTGAAGCGCCGGCTAACTATGGCTACACCTTC. The encoded protein is CASSEAPANYGYTF.

The chain joins TRBV27 to TRBJ1-1, with D unresolved. The V gene's germline CDR1 is MNHEY and CDR2 SMNVEV (reference sequence). The CDR3 extends over 13 amino acids. The germline V and J ends were trimmed by 3 bases and 2 bases, with 7 bases remaining between them. In nucleotides, the CDR3 is TGTGCCAGCAGTTTGGGCAGCAACACTGAAGCTTTCTTT. This gives the protein CASSLGSNTEAFF.

The rearrangement joins TRBV7-9 to TRBJ1-1, with 9 bases aligning to TRBD1. This CDR3 spans 19 amino acids. Losses at the gene ends were 3 bases for V and 0 bases for J; bases not matched to a gene: 14. Germline-derived CDR1 and CDR2 are SEHNR and FQNEAQ (reference sequence). The CDR3 region is CASSLSTGGSIFMNTEAFF. The CDR3 coding sequence is TGTGCCAGCAGCTTGTCAACAGGGGGCAGTATCTTCATGAACACTGAAGCTTTCTTT.

The chain employs TRBV2 and TRBJ1-6; no definite D call. CDR1 and CDR2 from the germline V gene are SNHLY and FYNNEI. With 0 bases removed from V and 4 bases from J, the gap between germline ends came to 7 bases. CDR3 length: 15 amino acids. CDR3 protein: CASSEATEYNSPLHF. DNA for the CDR3: TGTGCCAGCAGTGAAGCGACTGAATATAATTCACCCCTCCACTTT.

V gene TRBV5-8 combines with J gene TRBJ2-5; TRBD2 matches at 10 bases. With 0 bases clipped from V and 3 bases from J, the junction kept 2 bases outside the gene matches. This CDR3 has 15 residues. Germline V gene data show CDR1 as SGHTS and CDR2 as YDEGEE. The CDR3 sequence: CASSLGLAGEETQYF. In DNA form, the CDR3 reads TGTGCCAGCAGCTTGGGGCTAGCGGGGGAAGAGACCCAGTACTTC. Variable domain in full (rest from reference TRBV5-8 and TRBJ2-5): EAGVTQSPTHLIKTRGQQATLRCSPISGHTSVYWYQQALGLGLQFLLWYDEGEERNRGNFPPRFSGRQFPNYSSELNVNALELEDSALYLCASSLGLAGEETQYFGPGTRLLVL.

This chain joins TRBV9 and TRBJ1-1, with 10 bases identical to TRBD1. V dropped 5 bases and J dropped 3; count of bases not matched to a gene: 10. This CDR3 is 16 amino acids long. Germline values: CDR1 SGDLS, CDR2 YYNGEE. For the CDR3, the DNA is TGTGCCAGCAGTGCGGTCCCGGACAGGGGGGACACTGAAGCTTTCTTT. Its protein is CASSAVPDRGDTEAFF.

This clone came up once. This rearrangement joins TRBV11-2 to TRBJ1-4, with a possible D match to TRBD1 (5 bases). The CDR3 is made up of 16 amino acids. In germline, CDR1 is SGHAT, CDR2 FQNNGV. Trimming removed 1 base at V and 2 bases at J, with 11 bases between. The CDR3 coding sequence is TGTGCCAGCAGCTTAGGGGGGGAAGGGACTAATGAAAAACTGTTTTTT. Amino acid sequence: CASSLGGEGTNEKLFF.

This chain links TRBV7-9 with TRBJ1-2; D not resolved. Per germline, CDR1 SEHNR and CDR2 FQNEAQ (reference sequence). Deletions cut 5 bases from V and 5 bases from J, with 9 bases between. This CDR3 has 12 amino acids. DNA for the CDR3: TGTGCCAGCAGCCCCGGTGATTATGGCTACACCTTC. Amino acids: CASSPGDYGYTF. The full variable domain, completed using reference TRBV7-9 and TRBJ1-2, is DTGVSQNPRHKITKRGQNVTFRCDPISEHNRLYWYRQTLGQGPEFLTYFQNEAQLEKSRLLSDRFSAERPKGSFSTLEIQRTEQGDSAMYLCASSPGDYGYTFGSGTRLTVV.

V usage is TRBV6-5 and J usage is TRBJ2-7; D remains unclear. V lost 5 bases and J lost 5, with 16 bases in between. This CDR3 spans 14 amino acids. Germline CDR1 MNHEY, CDR2 SVGAGI. The CDR3 nucleotides are TGTGCCAGCAGTCCCATCTCAATAGAGAACGAGCAGTACTTC. This codes for CASSPISIENEQYF.

The rearrangement uses TRBV6-4 and TRBJ2-3; TRBD1 aligns across 12 bases. Trimming at V came to 2 bases and at J to 5 bases, leaving 8 bases not matched to a gene. Germline V gene sequence: CDR1 MRHNA, CDR2 SNTAGT. The CDR3 totals 17 residues. This chain's CDR3 is CASSDDPGTGGKDTQYF. DNA for the CDR3: TGTGCCAGCAGTGACGACCCCGGGACAGGGGGCAAAGATACGCAGTATTTT.

This chain connects TRBV7-9 to TRBJ1-6; 9 nucleotides match TRBD1. Per germline, CDR1 SEHNR and CDR2 FQNEAQ (reference sequence). There are 13 residues in the CDR3. V dropped 3 bases and J dropped 9; count of bases not matched to a gene: 0. This chain's CDR3 is CASSLDRGSPLHF. CDR3 DNA: TGTGCCAGCAGCTTGGACAGGGGTTCACCCCTCCACTTT.

This clone was detected once. The gene calls are TRBV7-9 and TRBJ1-1; D gene ambiguous. Between the trimmed V and J ends, which lost 8 bases and 1 base, there was a span of 8 bases. This CDR3 has 12 amino acids. CDR1 is SEHNR and CDR2 is FQNEAQ in the germline V gene (reference sequence). In DNA, the CDR3 is TGTGCCAGCGGCGGAAAGAACACTGAAGCTTTCTTT. This encodes CASGGKNTEAFF.

The chain recombines TRBV21-1 with TRBJ1-3. TRBV21-1 is a pseudogene locus. This CDR3 is 16 amino acids long. The CDR3 sequence is CASSKDPRVEGNTIYF. The CDR3 nucleotides read TGTGCCAGCAGCAAAGATCCCCGGGTAGAAGGAAACACCATATATTTT.

The genes are TRBV9 and TRBJ2-5, with D unclear. Trimming removed 0 bases at V and 5 bases at J, with 11 bases between. From germline, CDR1 is SGDLS and CDR2 YYNGEE. This CDR3 is built from 14 residues. As DNA, the CDR3 is TGTGCCAGCAGCGTAGAAGGAGACTCGGAGACCCAGTACTTC. It specifies CASSVEGDSETQYF.

The chain joins TRBV6-1 to TRBJ2-1; tentatively, D is TRBD2 (6 bases). Germline V lookup: CDR1 MNHNS, CDR2 SASEGT. The CDR3 extends over 16 amino acids. Trimming took 1 base from V and 2 from J, leaving 12 bases between them. CDR3 loop: CASSEGLAIPYNEQFF. CDR3 in DNA: TGTGCCAGCAGTGAAGGTCTAGCGATCCCCTACAATGAGCAGTTCTTC.

This clone was observed a few times. This rearrangement joins TRBV29-1 to TRBJ1-2; a weak D match, TRBD1 (5 bases). CDR1 is SQVTM and CDR2 is ANQGSEA in the germline V gene. The CDR3 has 12 residues. Deletions cut 5 bases from V and 1 base from J, with 8 bases between. CDR3 sequence (DNA): TGCAGCGTTACAGGTTATAACTATGGCTACACCTTC. Its protein product is CSVTGYNYGYTF.

This clone was recorded a few times. The chain joins TRBV6-5 to TRBJ1-2, with 9 bases lining up with TRBD1. The ends lost 4 bases at V and 6 bases at J; junction bases unmatched: 6. CDR1 MNHEY and CDR2 SVGAGI come from the germline V gene. The CDR3 is 14 amino acids. The CDR3 sequence: CASSSTGGLNGYTF. CDR3 bases: TGTGCCAGCAGTTCAACAGGGGGCCTCAATGGCTACACCTTC.

The rearrangement uses TRBV7-9 and TRBJ1-2; D unclear. Germline V gene lookup returns CDR1 SEHNR and CDR2 FQNEAQ (reference sequence). CDR3 length equals 11 residues. Trimming stripped 8 bases from V and 8 bases from J, with 12 bases between. The CDR3 sequence: CASSGSDGYTF. CDR3 sequence (DNA): TGTGCCAGCTCGGGGTCGGACGGCTACACCTTC.

This rearrangement joins TRBV7-9 to TRBJ2-7; D is perhaps TRBD1 (6 bases). CDR3 length: 13 residues. Trimming removed 5 bases at V and 0 bases at J, with 8 bases between. The germline CDR1 and CDR2 sequences are SEHNR and FQNEAQ (reference sequence). The CDR3 DNA follows: TGTGCCAGCAGCCCGACAGGCTCCTACGAGCAGTACTTC. Its translation is CASSPTGSYEQYF.

The chain uses TRBV6-5 and TRBJ1-5; D is perhaps TRBD1 (5 bases). The V end lost 2 bases, the J end lost 2 bases, and 7 bases lay between the germline ends. The CDR3 extends over 14 amino acids. Germline CDR1 and CDR2: MNHEY and SVGAGI. CDR3 bases: TGTGCCAGCAGTTACGGGGGGGGCAATCAGCCCCAGCATTTT. It codes for CASSYGGGNQPQHF.

The CDR3, as DNA: TGCAGCGTGGCAGATAACACTGAAGCTTTCTTT. This encodes CSVADNTEAFF. The chain links TRBV29-1 to TRBJ1-1; D gene unclear. V lost 6 bases and J lost 2, with 7 bases in between. This CDR3 is 11 amino acids long. The germline CDR1 and CDR2 sequences are SQVTM and ANQGSEA. Full variable domain (remainder filled in from reference TRBV29-1 and TRBJ1-1): SAVISQKPSRDICQRGTSLTIQCQVDSQVTMMFWYRQQPGQSLTLIATANQGSEATYESGFVIDKFPISRPNLTFSTLTVSNMSPEDSSIYLCSVADNTEAFFGQGTRLTVV.

The table lists this clone with a few counts. The chain joins TRBV25-1 to TRBJ2-1; TRBD2 might be the D (6 bases). CDR3 size: 13 residues. Germline-derived CDR1 and CDR2 are MGHDK and SYGVNS. With 4 bases removed from V and 6 bases from J, the gap between germline ends came to 10 bases. CDR3 loop: CASSAGLSNEQFF. DNA for the CDR3: TGTGCCAGCAGTGCGGGACTTTCCAATGAGCAGTTCTTC.

Points on this clone: A far larger clone is one nucleotide away, so this likely arose from a read error. The rearrangement joins TRBV27 to TRBJ2-1, with unresolved D. V was clipped by 6 bases and J by 11 bases, with 17 bases between them. Germline V gene lookup returns CDR1 MNHEY and CDR2 SMNVEV (reference sequence). The CDR3 length is 13 residues. The CDR3 DNA reads TGTGCCAGCAGCCATACAGCCGCCGGTCAGCAGTTCTTC. This gives the protein CASSHTAAGQQFF.

The rearrangement joins TRBV7-2 to TRBJ1-2, with D possibly being TRBD1 (6 bases). V dropped 1 base and J dropped 4 bases, with 13 bases sitting between them. The CDR3 has 15 amino acids. CDR1 SGHTA and CDR2 FQGNSA come from the germline V gene. The CDR3, as DNA: TGTGCCAGCAGCTTAGGGGGGCCGCTTGGCTATGGCTACACCTTC. This codes for CASSLGGPLGYGYTF.

This chain joins TRBV19 and TRBJ2-1; maybe TRBD1 (5 bases). Trimming took 3 bases from V and 0 from J, leaving 9 bases between them. Germline CDR1 LNHDA, CDR2 SQIVND (reference sequence). The CDR3 covers 15 residues. CDR3 coding DNA: TGTGCCAGTAGTATGGACATCAGCTCCTACAATGAGCAGTTCTTC. Protein: CASSMDISSYNEQFF.

The chain carries TRBV29-1 and TRBJ2-1, with 13 bases identical to TRBD2. The V segment lost 3 bases and the J segment 6 bases; nucleotides outside the gene matches: 11. CDR3 length: 17 residues. The germline CDR1 and CDR2 sequences are SQVTM and ANQGSEA. This CDR3 is CSVDGLAGVPRGNEQFF. The CDR3 DNA follows: TGCAGCGTTGATGGACTAGCGGGGGTCCCGCGGGGCAATGAGCAGTTCTTC.

The chain combines TRBV18 with TRBJ1-2; no reliable D call. The germline CDR1 and CDR2 sequences are KGHSH and LQKENI. The ends were cut back, 6 bases at V and 9 bases at J, with 17 bases in the middle. This CDR3 contains 13 residues. CDR3 bases: TGTGCCAGCTCGTACGGCCCTAGCGAAAGCTACACCTTC. It specifies CASSYGPSESYTF. Looking up the rest from reference TRBV18 and TRBJ1-2 gives the full variable domain: NAGVMQNPRHLVRRRGQEARLRCSPMKGHSHVYWYRQLPEEGLKFMVYLQKENIIDESGMPKERFSAEFPKEGPSILRIQQVVRGDSAAYFCASSYGPSESYTFGSGTRLTVV.

The chain recombines TRBV2 with TRBJ2-5; perhaps TRBD2 as D (6 bases). V shed 2 bases and J shed 5 bases, with 12 bases lying between them. The germline V gene has CDR1 SNHLY and CDR2 FYNNEI. The CDR3 is made up of 14 amino acids. The DNA of the CDR3 is TGTGCCAGCAGTGAACGCGGGGCTCGGGAGACCCAGTACTTC. Protein product: CASSERGARETQYF. Full variable domain (rest looked up from reference TRBV2 and TRBJ2-5): EPEVTQTPSHQVTQMGQEVILRCVPISNHLYFYWYRQILGQKVEFLVSFYNNEISEKSEIFDDQFSVERPDGSNFTLKIRSTKLEDSAMYFCASSERGARETQYFGPGTRLLVL.

The chain has TRBV4-1 and TRBJ1-4; 10 bases map to TRBD1. The CDR3 consists of 17 residues. Germline V CDR1 and CDR2: MGHRA, YSYEKL. The trim removed 4 bases at V and 7 bases at J, leaving 12 bases unmatched. The CDR3 DNA reads TGCGCCAGCAGCCCCTTACGAGACAGGGGGCGCGGTGAAAAACTGTTTTTT. The encoded protein is CASSPLRDRGRGEKLFF.

This sequence joins TRBV15 and TRBJ1-5; a weak D match, TRBD1 (5 bases). Germline values: CDR1 LNHNV, CDR2 YYDKDF (reference sequence). V lost 4 bases to trimming and J lost 2 bases, with 12 bases between them. The CDR3 runs to 15 residues. CDR3 bases: TGTGCCACCAGCATGCGAGGGGAGGGCAATCAGCCCCAGCATTTT. This gives the protein CATSMRGEGNQPQHF.